Listed below are T cell receptor beta chains from one sample, sequenced in a study of T cell repertoires in cytomegalovirus infection. TCRdb used MiXCR to reprocess the reads, holding one entry per CDR3 protein. Of some 300,000 distinct CDR3 sequences listed, approximately 10% are singletons. Sequenced material: PBMCs. The receptor set was obtained from a human donor in good health (CMV status not recorded). Some clones in this sample may be carry-over from other donors' samples. CDR3s leave out the opening cysteine and the closing phenylalanine or tryptophan. D genes are given only for firm matches.

J gene: TRBJ1-5; V gene: TRBV6-6; CDR3 length: 13; D gene: NA; CDR3 protein: ASSTHTGRNQPQH
J gene: TRBJ2-5; V gene: TRBV7-9; CDR3 length: 14; D gene: TRBD1; CDR3 protein: ASSVTDDRGQETQY
J gene: TRBJ2-6; V gene: TRBV28; CDR3 length: 13; D gene: NA; CDR3 protein: ASSFRTSGANVLT
J gene: TRBJ2-1; V gene: TRBV6-2/TRBV6-3; CDR3 length: 14; D gene: TRBD2; CDR3 protein: ASSLPRLRGDNEQF
J gene: TRBJ2-1; V gene: TRBV12-5; CDR3 length: 13; D gene: TRBD1; CDR3 protein: ASGVGQAAGNEQF
J gene: TRBJ1-2; V gene: TRBV7-8; CDR3 length: 12; D gene: NA; CDR3 protein: ASTTGLVDYGYT
J gene: TRBJ2-3; V gene: TRBV20-1; CDR3 length: 12; D gene: TRBD2; CDR3 protein: SASGLAGIDTQY
J gene: TRBJ2-4; V gene: TRBV3-1; CDR3 length: 11; D gene: NA; CDR3 protein: ASSQRGQDIQY
J gene: TRBJ1-1; V gene: TRBV6-1; CDR3 length: 12; D gene: TRBD1; CDR3 protein: ASRRGQINTEAF
J gene: TRBJ2-2; V gene: TRBV7-3; CDR3 length: 10; D gene: NA; CDR3 protein: ASSLGQGELF
J gene: TRBJ1-5; V gene: TRBV29-1; CDR3 length: 11; D gene: NA; CDR3 protein: SVEMGAGQPQH
J gene: TRBJ2-1; V gene: TRBV19; CDR3 length: 10; D gene: NA; CDR3 protein: ASSIMGNEQF
J gene: TRBJ1-1; V gene: TRBV6-2/TRBV6-3; CDR3 length: 17; D gene: TRBD1; CDR3 protein: ASNWDLSLPDRVHTEAF
J gene: TRBJ2-5; V gene: TRBV10-3; CDR3 length: 9; D gene: NA; CDR3 protein: ATAELETQY
J gene: TRBJ2-1; V gene: TRBV14; CDR3 length: 11; D gene: NA; CDR3 protein: ASSRGASNEQF
J gene: TRBJ2-5; V gene: TRBV12-3/TRBV12-4; CDR3 length: 15; D gene: NA; CDR3 protein: ASSPTAGAALQETQY
J gene: TRBJ2-3; V gene: TRBV20-1; CDR3 length: 11; D gene: TRBD1; CDR3 protein: SAPFGQGHTQY
J gene: TRBJ2-3; V gene: TRBV7-2; CDR3 length: 14; D gene: TRBD2; CDR3 protein: ASSLAMRGGRDTQY
J gene: TRBJ2-1; V gene: TRBV20-1; CDR3 length: 12; D gene: TRBD2; CDR3 protein: SARLGGKSNEQF
J gene: TRBJ2-7; V gene: TRBV11-3; CDR3 length: 10; D gene: NA; CDR3 protein: ASSYGNYEQY
J gene: TRBJ2-3; V gene: TRBV7-2; CDR3 length: 15; D gene: TRBD2; CDR3 protein: ASSAASGGVFTDTQY
J gene: TRBJ2-4; V gene: TRBV20-1; CDR3 length: 12; D gene: NA; CDR3 protein: SANEGLAKNIQY
J gene: TRBJ2-1; V gene: TRBV7-8; CDR3 length: 13; D gene: TRBD2; CDR3 protein: ASRKGLADVYEQF
J gene: TRBJ1-1; V gene: TRBV19; CDR3 length: 12; D gene: NA; CDR3 protein: ASSPGAYATEAF
J gene: TRBJ1-2; V gene: TRBV7-2; CDR3 length: 9; D gene: NA; CDR3 protein: ASSLKDGYT
J gene: TRBJ1-1; V gene: TRBV6-5; CDR3 length: 12; D gene: NA; CDR3 protein: ASSYSRVRTEAF
J gene: TRBJ1-1; V gene: TRBV2; CDR3 length: 9; D gene: NA; CDR3 protein: ASNSAFGAF
J gene: TRBJ2-1; V gene: TRBV4-1; CDR3 length: 13; D gene: NA; CDR3 protein: ASSQRVWTVNEQF
J gene: TRBJ2-1; V gene: TRBV28; CDR3 length: 14; D gene: NA; CDR3 protein: ASSLARGSARNEQF
J gene: TRBJ2-7; V gene: TRBV12-3/TRBV12-4; CDR3 length: 12; D gene: TRBD2; CDR3 protein: ASSRSGGSYEQY